Listed below are T cell receptor beta chains from one sample, sequenced in a study of blood T cells in healthy people across ages. TCRdb processed the 5' RACE reads anew with MiXCR; each CDR3 protein has one entry. The sample holds some 1,500,000 distinct CDR3 sequences, less than 45% seen once. The sequencing input was blood. The receptors stem from a woman between 18 and 29 years old in good health. CDR3s include the opening cysteine and the closing phenylalanine or tryptophan. D genes are given only for firm matches. Where a row states a size, it is once, few, many or the class of an expanded clone; other rows omit it.

>-|TRBV20-1|-|TRBJ2-3
CSVDGEITDTQYF
TGCAGTGTAGACGGGGAGATCACAGATACGCAGTATTTT
>-|TRBV7-2|-|TRBJ2-2
CASSLMAGINTGELFF
TGTGCCAGCAGCTTAATGGCAGGGATCAACACCGGGGAGCTGTTTTTT
>-|TRBV28|-|TRBJ1-3
CASSLSNRIAGNTIYF
TGTGCCAGCAGTTTATCTAATAGAATAGCTGGAAACACCATATATTTT
>few|TRBV24-1|-|TRBJ2-5
CATSGTVQETQYF
TGTGCCACCAGCGGGACTGTTCAAGAGACCCAGTACTTC
>few|TRBV4-3|-|TRBJ2-4
CASSQDWARGELNIQYF
TGCGCCAGCAGCCAAGATTGGGCGAGGGGCGAGTTAAACATTCAGTACTTC
>-|TRBV4-2|TRBD2|TRBJ2-1
CASSQELAEPYNEQFF
TGTGCCAGCAGCCAAGAACTAGCGGAACCCTACAATGAGCAGTTCTTC
>few|TRBV3-1|-|TRBJ2-1
CASSLQGMQFF
TGTGCCAGCAGCCTGCAGGGTATGCAGTTCTTC
>-|TRBV12-3/TRBV12-4|TRBD2|TRBJ2-7
CASSVLAGGINEQYF
TGTGCCAGCAGTGTCCTAGCGGGGGGTATCAATGAGCAGTACTTC
>many|TRBV10-3|TRBD2|TRBJ2-7
CAIKTSGYEQYF
TGTGCCATCAAGACTAGCGGCTACGAGCAGTACTTC
>few|TRBV4-3|-|TRBJ1-1
CASSQESQHTEAFF
TGCGCCAGCAGCCAAGAGTCGCAGCACACTGAAGCTTTCTTT
>-|TRBV20-1|-|TRBJ2-7
CSATRTPHYEQYF
TGCAGTGCTACAAGGACACCACACTACGAGCAGTACTTC
>-|TRBV9|-|TRBJ2-7
CASSGADSHEQYF
TGTGCCAGCAGCGGAGCGGACAGCCACGAGCAGTACTTC
>-|TRBV7-9|TRBD2|TRBJ2-7
CASRPPGLAAYNEQYF
TGTGCCAGCAGACCTCCGGGACTAGCGGCCTACAATGAGCAGTACTTC
>-|TRBV20-1|-|TRBJ1-6
CSASGAGNPPLHF
TGCAGTGCTAGCGGGGCGGGAAATCCACCCCTCCACTTT
>-|TRBV27|TRBD2|TRBJ2-7
CASSLWGSGSDEQYF
TGTGCCAGCAGTTTATGGGGTAGCGGGAGTGACGAGCAGTACTTC
>-|TRBV5-4|-|TRBJ2-3
CASSPGGQDTQYF
TGTGCCAGCAGCCCGGGTGGCCAAGATACGCAGTATTTT
>few|TRBV20-1|TRBD1|TRBJ2-1
CSAELGQGENDEQFF
TGCAGTGCTGAGCTAGGACAGGGGGAGAACGATGAGCAGTTCTTC
>-|TRBV7-8|TRBD2|TRBJ2-4
CASSLAGRSSEQYF
TGTGCCAGCAGCCTAGCGGGGAGATCGAGTGAGCAGTACTTC
>-|TRBV27|-|TRBJ2-2
CASSLGRRTGELFF
TGTGCCAGCAGTTTGGGCAGAAGAACCGGGGAGCTGTTTTTT
>-|TRBV12-3/TRBV12-4|TRBD1|TRBJ1-2
CASSRIQGASGYTF
TGTGCCAGCAGCCGTATACAGGGGGCGAGTGGCTACACCTTC
>-|TRBV28|-|TRBJ2-5
CASRTLRDIQETQYF
TGTGCCAGCAGAACTCTCCGGGATATCCAAGAGACCCAGTACTTC
>few|TRBV7-2|TRBD1|TRBJ2-7
CASSSRPHVQGVLYEQYF
TGTGCCAGCAGCTCCCGACCACATGTTCAGGGGGTACTTTACGAGCAGTACTTC
>-|TRBV28|TRBD1|TRBJ2-7
CASTLGGQGIYEQYF
TGTGCCAGCACCTTAGGGGGACAGGGCATCTACGAGCAGTACTTC
>-|TRBV20-1|-|TRBJ1-5
CSARRGQGHQPQHF
TGCAGTGCTAGACGGGGCCAGGGTCATCAGCCCCAGCATTTT
>once|TRBV4-3|-|TRBJ1-5
CASSKDRTYQPQHF
TGCGCCAGCAGCAAAGACAGGACTTATCAGCCCCAGCATTTT
>-|TRBV14|-|TRBJ2-2
CASSQEGFPGELFF
TGTGCCAGCAGCCAAGAGGGCTTTCCCGGGGAGCTGTTTTTT
>once|TRBV11-2|-|TRBJ2-2
CASSLVGRGANTGELFF
TGTGCCAGCAGCTTAGTGGGACGGGGTGCGAACACCGGGGAGCTGTTTTTT
>-|TRBV4-2|-|TRBJ1-2
CASSQGMPGSYGYTF
TGTGCCAGCAGCCAAGGTATGCCGGGCTCCTATGGCTACACCTTC
>few|TRBV4-1|-|TRBJ1-2
CASSQGRGRTF
TGCGCCAGCAGCCAAGGAAGGGGTCGCACCTTC
>-|TRBV5-1|TRBD1|TRBJ1-4
CASSTRQGEKLFF
TGCGCCAGCAGCACCCGACAGGGCGAAAAACTGTTTTTT
>-|TRBV29-1|-|TRBJ1-1
CSSKGVDTEAFF
TGCAGCTCAAAGGGGGTAGACACTGAAGCTTTCTTT
>-|TRBV7-9|-|TRBJ1-2
CASSPRTYGYTF
TGTGCCAGCAGCCCGCGTACCTATGGCTACACCTTC
>-|TRBV19|-|TRBJ1-2
CASSQGSLLYGYTF
TGTGCCAGTAGTCAGGGCAGTCTCCTATACGGCTACACCTTC
>-|TRBV29-1|-|TRBJ2-3
CSVRDWSTDTQYF
TGCAGCGTTAGGGATTGGAGCACAGATACGCAGTATTTT
>-|TRBV6-2/TRBV6-3|TRBD1|TRBJ2-2
CASSSGTVYTGELFF
TGTGCCAGCAGTTCCGGGACAGTCTACACCGGGGAGCTGTTTTTT
>-|TRBV20-1|-|TRBJ2-7
CSARDPRTPSSEQYF
TGCAGTGCTAGAGATCCCCGGACACCATCGTCCGAGCAGTACTTC
>-|TRBV29-1|TRBD1|TRBJ1-5
CSVGVGQGRTQHF
TGCAGCGTTGGGGTGGGACAGGGAAGGACCCAGCATTTT
>few|TRBV11-2|-|TRBJ2-5
CASSLPMVRETQYF
TGTGCCAGCAGCCTTCCTATGGTGAGGGAGACCCAGTACTTC
>-|TRBV29-1|-|TRBJ1-1
CSVVYRGQGDTEAFF
TGCAGCGTTGTATATCGGGGGCAGGGCGACACTGAAGCTTTCTTT